This T cell receptor (beta chain) was recorded in a study of T cell repertoires in cytomegalovirus infection. On this clonotype itself: No antigen is known for it.

TCRdb recomputed calls from the reads with MiXCR, one row per CDR3 protein. This table has about half a million distinct CDR3 sequences, roughly a third appearing once. Points from the study as a whole: Clonotype analysis showed dominance of the ex vivo response by HLA-C-restricted CMV-specific TCR beta clonotypes.

Trimming removed 1 base at V and 5 bases at J, with 13 bases between. Germline V lookup: CDR1 MGHRA, CDR2 YSYEKL. The CDR3 totals 15 residues. This clonotype was obtained from a human donor in good health (CMV status not recorded). Some clones in this sample may be carry-over from other donors' samples. Sequencing was performed on cultured PBMCs, taken from culture after CMV antigen stimulation. The chain combines TRBV4-1 with TRBJ2-3, with TRBD2 as a possible D gene (5 bases). The CDR3 reads CASSQVSARGDTQYF. The CDR3 coding sequence is TGCGCCAGCAGCCAAGTTTCGGCCCGGGGAGATACGCAGTATTTT.